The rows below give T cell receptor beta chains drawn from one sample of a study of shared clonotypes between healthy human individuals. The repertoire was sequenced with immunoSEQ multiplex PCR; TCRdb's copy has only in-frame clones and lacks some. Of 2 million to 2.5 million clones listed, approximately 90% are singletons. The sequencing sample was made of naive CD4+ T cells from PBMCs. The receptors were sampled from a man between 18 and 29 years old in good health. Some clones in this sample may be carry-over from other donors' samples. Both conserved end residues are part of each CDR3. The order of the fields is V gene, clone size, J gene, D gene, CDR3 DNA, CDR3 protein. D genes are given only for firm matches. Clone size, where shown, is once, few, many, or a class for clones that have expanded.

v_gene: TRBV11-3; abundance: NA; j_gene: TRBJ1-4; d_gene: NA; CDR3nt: TGTGCCAGGGGACTCCAGCGGGAGGAATTCGGTGAAAAACTGTTTTTT; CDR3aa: CARGLQREEFGEKLFF
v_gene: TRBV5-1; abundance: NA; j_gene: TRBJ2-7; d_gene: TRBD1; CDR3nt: TGCGCCAGCAGCTGGAAGGACAGGGGCCACGAGCAGTACTTC; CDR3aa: CASSWKDRGHEQYF
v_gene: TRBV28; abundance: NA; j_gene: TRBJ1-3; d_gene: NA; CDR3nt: TGTGCCAGCAGTTTGGTCGGGAGGAGCTCTGGAAACACCATATATTTT; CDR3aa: CASSLVGRSSGNTIYF
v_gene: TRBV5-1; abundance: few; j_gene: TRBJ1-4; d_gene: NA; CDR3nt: TGCGCCAGCAGCTTGGGACCCGGGGGCGGTGAAAAACTGTTTTTT; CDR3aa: CASSLGPGGGEKLFF
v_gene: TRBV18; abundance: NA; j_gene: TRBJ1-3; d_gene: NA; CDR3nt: TGTGCCAGCTCCCTTTCACTCCCAGGAGCTGGAAACACCATATATTTT; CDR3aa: CASSLSLPGAGNTIYF
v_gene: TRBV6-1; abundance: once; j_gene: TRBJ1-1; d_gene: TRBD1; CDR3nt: TGTGCCAGCAGTGCACGGGACAGGGTCTGGGGCACTGAAGCTTTCTTT; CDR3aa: CASSARDRVWGTEAFF
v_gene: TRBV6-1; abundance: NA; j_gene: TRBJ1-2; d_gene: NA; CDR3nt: TGTGCCAGCGCTCGGGACCCCTATGGCTACACCTTC; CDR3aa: CASARDPYGYTF
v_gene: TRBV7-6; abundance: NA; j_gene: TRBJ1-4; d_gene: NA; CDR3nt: TGTGCCAGCAGCTTAAGATCGCATGGTGAAAAACTGTTTTTT; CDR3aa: CASSLRSHGEKLFF
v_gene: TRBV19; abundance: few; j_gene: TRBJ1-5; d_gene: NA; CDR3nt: TGTGCCAGTAGTACCATCACCCGTTCGGCGTCTAGCAATCAGCCCCAGCATTTT; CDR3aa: CASSTITRSASSNQPQHF
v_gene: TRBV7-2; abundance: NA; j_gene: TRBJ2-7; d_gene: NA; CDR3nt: TGTGCCAGCAGCTTAGAGGCGCTATACTACGAGCAGTACTTC; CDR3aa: CASSLEALYYEQYF
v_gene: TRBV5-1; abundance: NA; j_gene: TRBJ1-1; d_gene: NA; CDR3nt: TGCGCCAGCAGCGACCCTAACACTGAAGCTTTCTTT; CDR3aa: CASSDPNTEAFF
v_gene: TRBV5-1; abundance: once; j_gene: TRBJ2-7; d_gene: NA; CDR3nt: TGCGCCAGCAGCTTTGCTCCTACCTACGAGCAGTACTTC; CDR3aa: CASSFAPTYEQYF
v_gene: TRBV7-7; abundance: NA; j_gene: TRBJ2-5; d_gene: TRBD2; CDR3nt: TGTGCCAGCAGCTTAGGGGCTAGCGGGAGTCTTGAGACCCAGTACTTC; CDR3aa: CASSLGASGSLETQYF
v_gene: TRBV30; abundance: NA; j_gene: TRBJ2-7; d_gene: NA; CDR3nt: TGTGCCTGGAGTGTACAATTTAGGTACGAGCAGTACTTC; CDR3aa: CAWSVQFRYEQYF
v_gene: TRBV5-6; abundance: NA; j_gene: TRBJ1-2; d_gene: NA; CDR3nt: TGTGCCAGCAGCTTGGACAGGGCGATCTATGGCTACACCTTC; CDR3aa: CASSLDRAIYGYTF
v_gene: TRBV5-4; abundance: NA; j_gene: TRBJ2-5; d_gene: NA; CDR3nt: TGTGCCAGCAGCTTGGGTAGGGATGGAGAGACCCAGTACTTC; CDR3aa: CASSLGRDGETQYF
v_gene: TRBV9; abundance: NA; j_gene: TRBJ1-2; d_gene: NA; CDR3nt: TGTGCCAGCAGCGGCGCTGGGCACTATGGCTACACCTTC; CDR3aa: CASSGAGHYGYTF
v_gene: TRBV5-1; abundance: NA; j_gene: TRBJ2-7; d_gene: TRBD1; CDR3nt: TGCGCCAGCAGCCGGTCCGGGACAGACTCCTACGAGCAGTACTTC; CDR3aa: CASSRSGTDSYEQYF
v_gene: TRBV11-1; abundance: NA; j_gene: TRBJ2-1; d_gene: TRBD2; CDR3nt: TGTGCCAGCAGCTCCAGGGGGACTAGCGGCGTTCTTGGGAATGAGCAGTTCTTC; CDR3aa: CASSSRGTSGVLGNEQFF
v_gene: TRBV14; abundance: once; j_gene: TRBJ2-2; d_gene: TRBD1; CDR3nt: TGTGCCAGCAGCCAAGATTTTGGGACAGGGGTCGGGGAGCTGTTTTTT; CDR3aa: CASSQDFGTGVGELFF
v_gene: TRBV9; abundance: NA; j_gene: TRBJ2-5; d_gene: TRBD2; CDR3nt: TGTGCCAGCAGCCCCTGGCTAGCGGGAGGCCGGCAGACCCAGTACTTC; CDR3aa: CASSPWLAGGRQTQYF
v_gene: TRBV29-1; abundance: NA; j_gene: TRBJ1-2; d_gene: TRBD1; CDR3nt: TGCAGCGGCGGCCGGGACAGGGATGGAAATGGCTACACCTTC; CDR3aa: CSGGRDRDGNGYTF
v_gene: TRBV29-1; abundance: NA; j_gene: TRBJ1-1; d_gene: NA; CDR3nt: TGCAGCGGCCATACCCTGGGGGGCACTGAAGCTTTCTTT; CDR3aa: CSGHTLGGTEAFF
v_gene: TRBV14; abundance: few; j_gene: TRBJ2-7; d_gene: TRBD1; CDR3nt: TGTGCCAGCAGCTGGACAGGTACCCCTTTGTACGAGCAGTACTTC; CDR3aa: CASSWTGTPLYEQYF
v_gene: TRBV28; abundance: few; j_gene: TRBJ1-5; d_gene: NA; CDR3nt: TGTGCCAGCAGCTGGACAGTAAATCAGCCCCAGCATTTT; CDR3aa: CASSWTVNQPQHF
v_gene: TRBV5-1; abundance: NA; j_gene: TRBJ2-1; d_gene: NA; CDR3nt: TGCGCCAGCAGCTTGGATTACGGCGGAGGTCAGCAGTTCTTC; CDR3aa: CASSLDYGGGQQFF
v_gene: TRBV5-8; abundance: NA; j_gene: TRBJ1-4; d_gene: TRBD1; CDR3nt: TGTGCCAGCAGCTATAGCAGGGGGCGTTGGGATGAAAAACTGTTTTTT; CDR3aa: CASSYSRGRWDEKLFF
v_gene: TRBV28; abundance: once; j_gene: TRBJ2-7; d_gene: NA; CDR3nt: TGTGCCAGCCAAAACGGGGCCGCCTACGAGCAGTACTTC; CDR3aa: CASQNGAAYEQYF
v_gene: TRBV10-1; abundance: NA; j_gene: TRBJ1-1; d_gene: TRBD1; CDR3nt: TGCGCCAGCAGTACAGGGGCGGCGGGGAACACTGAAGCTTTCTTT; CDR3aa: CASSTGAAGNTEAFF
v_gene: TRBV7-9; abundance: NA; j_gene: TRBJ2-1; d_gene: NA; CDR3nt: TGTGCCAGCAGCCACGGAATTAGCGATGAGCAGTTCTTC; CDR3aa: CASSHGISDEQFF
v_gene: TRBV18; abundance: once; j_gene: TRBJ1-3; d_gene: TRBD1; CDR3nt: TGTGCCAGCTCACCCCTCTCGCCACAGGGGATGGCTGGAAACACCATATATTTT; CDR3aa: CASSPLSPQGMAGNTIYF
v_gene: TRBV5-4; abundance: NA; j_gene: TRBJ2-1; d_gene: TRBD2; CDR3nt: TGTGCCAGCAGCCTGGGGGGGAATACGGGAGGATTCTACAATGAGCAGTTCTTC; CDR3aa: CASSLGGNTGGFYNEQFF
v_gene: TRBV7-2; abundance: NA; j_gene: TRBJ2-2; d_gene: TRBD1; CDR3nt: TGTGCCAGCAGCTCCCGGACAGGGCTAACCACCGGGGAGCTGTTTTTT; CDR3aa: CASSSRTGLTTGELFF
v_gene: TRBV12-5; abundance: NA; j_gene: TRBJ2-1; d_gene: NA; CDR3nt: TGTGCTAGCAATTGGGGGGGCGGGACCAATGAGCAGTTCTTC; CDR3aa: CASNWGGGTNEQFF
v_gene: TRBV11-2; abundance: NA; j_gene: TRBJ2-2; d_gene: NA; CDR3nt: TGTGCCAGCAGCTCCACTCTGGCGGTCGGGGAGCTGTTTTTT; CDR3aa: CASSSTLAVGELFF
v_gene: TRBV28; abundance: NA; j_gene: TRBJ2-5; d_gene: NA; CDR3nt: TGTGCCAGCAGTTTAGTGGCGGCGTTTAAGTACTTC; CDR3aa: CASSLVAAFKYF
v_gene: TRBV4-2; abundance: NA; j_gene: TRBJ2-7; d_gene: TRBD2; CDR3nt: TGTGCCAGCAGCCCGTTGGCAGGGACTAGCTCCCACGAGCAGTACTTC; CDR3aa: CASSPLAGTSSHEQYF
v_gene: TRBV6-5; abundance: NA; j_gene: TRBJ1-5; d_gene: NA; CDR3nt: TGTGCCAGCAGTTATCGACGGGACGGCTTCACATACCCCCAGCATTTT; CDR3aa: CASSYRRDGFTYPQHF